This T cell receptor (beta chain) emerged from a study of T cell repertoires in cytomegalovirus infection. About the research overall: A matching HLA type, together with CMV infection, was signaled by public TCR beta signatures.

TCRdb used MiXCR to reprocess the reads, holding one entry per CDR3 protein. The sample lists about 490,000 distinct CDR3 sequences; more than 15% were seen once. This clonotype was seen many times. In germline, CDR1 is SEHNR, CDR2 FQNEAQ (reference sequence). CDR3 length: 14 residues. J lost 6 bases, V lost 3 bases, and 5 bases had no gene match. The chain recombines TRBV7-9 with TRBJ2-1, with TRBD2 matching 7 bases. Input material: CD8+ T cells from PBMCs. The sequence was collected from a human donor in good health (CMV status not recorded). Some clones in this sample may be carry-over from other donors' samples. The CDR3 loop reads CASSFGGSTNEQFF. CDR3 coding DNA: TGTGCCAGCAGCTTTGGCGGGAGCACCAATGAGCAGTTCTTC.